This section outlines one T cell receptor beta chain sequence together with its context. Its specificity is unknown. Chemo-refractory metastatic non-small-cell lung cancer patients received focal radiation with ipilimumab CTLA-4 blockade. TCRdb's copy holds only in-frame clones and misses some; the assay was immunoSEQ multiplex PCR. In the table there are 81,000 or so clones, about 87% of which are singletons. The sample originates from a study of radiotherapy plus CTLA-4 blockade in lung cancer. Study-level background: Disease control was achieved by about 29% of patients, and objective responses by over 15%.

General study findings and limits: According to reports, early shifts in blood T cell clones, alongside interferon-beta, forecast response most accurately. Tumor-origin TCR clones grew in blood after radiotherapy plus ipilimumab.

This sample comprised peripheral blood, obtained from a patient treated with radiotherapy plus ipilimumab. The receptor was derived from a human donor with non-small cell lung cancer who had stable disease on radiotherapy plus ipilimumab.

The CDR3, as DNA: TGTGCCAGCAGCCCCACAGGGGAAGAGACCCAGTACTTC. Its translation: CASSPTGEETQYF. The V and J genes are TRBV9 and TRBJ2-5; TRBD1 matches 7 bases. This CDR3 is built from 13 residues. Germline trimming cut 4 bases from V and 3 bases from J; bases unmatched to any gene: 3. Germline V gene data show CDR1 as SGDLS and CDR2 as YYNGEE.